The 27 T cell receptor beta chains presented below share a single source sample, sequenced in a study of OX40 agonist ivuxolimab in advanced cancers. Measured with immunoSEQ multiplex PCR; TCRdb has only the in-frame clones, and not every one. The repertoire holds approximately 80,000 clones, with approximately 89% as singletons. The specimen comprised CD4+ or CD8+ T cells sorted from blood, sampled in a trial of the OX40 agonist ivuxolimab. Receptor source: an adult with an advanced solid tumor such as melanoma, head and neck, liver or kidney cancer.

V gene TRBV10-1 combines with J gene TRBJ2-1; D may be TRBD1 (5 bases). The CDR3 sequence is 15 residues long. Deletions cut 4 bases from V and 4 bases from J, with 14 bases between. CDR1 is WNHNN and CDR2 is SYGVQD in the germline V gene (reference sequence). This CDR3 reads CASSGGSPVYNEQFF. CDR3 DNA sequence: TGCGCCAGCAGTGGGGGCAGCCCCGTTTACAATGAGCAGTTCTTC.

The chain joins TRBV28 to TRBJ2-7, with D possibly being TRBD1 (5 bases). There are 13 residues in the CDR3. Germline CDR1 MDHEN, CDR2 SYDVKM. V gave up 6 bases and J gave up 5 bases, with 14 bases separating them. In DNA form, the CDR3 reads TGTGCCAGCAGGCCGCAGGGTAGCCACGAGCAGTACTTC. It is translated as CASRPQGSHEQYF. The variable domain in full, completed from reference TRBV28 and TRBJ2-7, reads DVKVTQSSRYLVKRTGEKVFLECVQDMDHENMFWYRQDPGLGLRLIYFSYDVKMKEKGDIPEGYSVSREKKERFSLILESASTNQTSMYLCASRPQGSHEQYFGPGTRLTVT.

V gene TRBV27 combines with J gene TRBJ1-1, with no clear D. Germline V CDR1 and CDR2: MNHEY, SMNVEV (reference sequence). The CDR3 spans 13 residues. The V gene lost 3 bases and the J gene lost 1 base, with 6 bases spanning the gap. The CDR3 sequence: CASSFKRNTEAFF. The CDR3 DNA sequence: TGTGCCAGCAGTTTTAAGAGGAACACTGAAGCTTTCTTT.

V usage is TRBV6-1 and J usage is TRBJ1-1, with D possibly matching TRBD1 (5 bases). CDR1 is MNHNS, CDR2 SASEGT, per germline. Trimming took 6 bases from V and 1 from J, leaving 6 bases between them. The CDR3 is 12 amino acids. CDR3 protein: CASRGTNTEAFF. Here the CDR3 DNA reads TGTGCCAGCAGGGGGACGAACACTGAAGCTTTCTTT.

The chain joins TRBV9 to TRBJ2-3; 16 bases map to TRBD2. This CDR3 is built from 19 residues. The junction had 9 bases not matched to a gene; V was cut back by 0 bases and J by 5 bases. Per the germline V gene, CDR1 is SGDLS and CDR2 is YYNGEE. The CDR3 loop is CASSVGGLAGGLIGDTQYF. The CDR3 bases are TGTGCCAGCAGCGTAGGGGGACTAGCGGGAGGGTTGATTGGAGATACGCAGTATTTT.

The chain carries TRBV5-1 and TRBJ2-5; D might be TRBD2 (5 bases). In germline, CDR1 is SGHRS, CDR2 YFSETQ. Trimming took 4 bases from V and 5 from J, leaving 18 bases between them. This CDR3 contains 15 residues. Here the CDR3 DNA reads TGCGCCAGCAGCCCGTTGGTGAGGGCACGGGAGACCCAGTACTTC. Encoded protein: CASSPLVRARETQYF. Filled out from reference TRBV5-1 and TRBJ2-5, the complete variable domain reads KAGVTQTPRYLIKTRGQQVTLSCSPISGHRSVSWYQQTPGQGLQFLFEYFSETQRNKGNFPGRFSGRQFSNSRSEMNVSTLELGDSALYLCASSPLVRARETQYFGPGTRLLVL.

The V and J genes are TRBV28 and TRBJ1-2; unclear D gene. The V gene lost 2 bases and the J gene lost 6 bases, with 13 bases spanning the gap. Germline V gives CDR1 MDHEN, CDR2 SYDVKM. CDR3 size: 14 residues. CDR3 sequence: CASSLILGVHGYTF. Written as DNA, the CDR3 is TGTGCCAGCAGTTTAATTCTCGGGGTGCATGGCTACACCTTC.

CDR3 residues: CASSPTSGSVYEQYF. The CDR3 DNA sequence: TGCGCCAGCAGCCCTACTAGCGGGAGTGTCTACGAGCAGTACTTC. The V gene is TRBV5-1, the J gene TRBJ2-7; the match to TRBD2 covers 11 bases. The CDR3 totals 15 residues. V lost 4 bases to trimming and J lost 3 bases; unmatched junction nucleotides: 6. Germline V gene sequence: CDR1 SGHRS, CDR2 YFSETQ. Complete variable domain (other parts from reference TRBV5-1 and TRBJ2-7): KAGVTQTPRYLIKTRGQQVTLSCSPISGHRSVSWYQQTPGQGLQFLFEYFSETQRNKGNFPGRFSGRQFSNSRSEMNVSTLELGDSALYLCASSPTSGSVYEQYFGPGTRLTVT.

The chain carries TRBV29-1 and TRBJ2-7; no clear D. V dropped 7 bases and J dropped 6 bases, with 16 bases sitting between them. CDR1 is SQVTM, CDR2 ANQGSEA, per germline. The CDR3 has 12 amino acids. The CDR3 sequence: CSASPRVGEQYF. The CDR3 DNA reads TGCAGCGCTAGTCCCCGTGTCGGCGAGCAGTACTTC.

The chain combines TRBV4-2 with TRBJ2-7; TRBD2 might be the D (6 bases). The CDR3 runs to 18 residues. Germline lookup yields CDR1 LGHNA and CDR2 YNFKEQ. The V end was cut by 1 base, the J end by 1 base, with 20 bases between. The CDR3 DNA sequence: TGTGCCAGCAGCCAAGCTTCCCCTGGGCCGGGAGAATCCTACGAGCAGTACTTC. Encoded protein: CASSQASPGPGESYEQYF.

The chain has TRBV14 and TRBJ1-1, with D unclear. Germline V gene sequence: CDR1 SGHDN, CDR2 FVKESK. The CDR3 is 16 residues long. Trimming stripped 1 base from V and 1 base from J, with 13 bases between. CDR3 sequence (DNA): TGTGCCAGCAGCCAAGTCCTCGGACTGAGGAACACTGAAGCTTTCTTT. Its translation: CASSQVLGLRNTEAFF.

V is TRBV30 and J is TRBJ1-1; D is perhaps TRBD1 (5 bases). CDR1 is GTSNPN, CDR2 SVGIG, per germline (reference sequence). The V and J ends lost 3 bases and 2 bases respectively, with 10 bases between them. The CDR3 extends over 13 amino acids. CDR3: CAWRAGPNTEAFF. The CDR3 nucleotides are TGTGCCTGGAGGGCAGGGCCCAACACTGAAGCTTTCTTT.

The chain joins TRBV28 to TRBJ2-3; weak D call: TRBD2 (6 bases). Germline V lookup: CDR1 MDHEN, CDR2 SYDVKM. The CDR3 spans 22 residues. The V end lost 5 bases, the J end lost 3 bases, and 36 bases lay between the germline ends. CDR3 region: CASSRQWWLGLAENRPTDTQYF. The DNA of the CDR3 is TGTGCCAGCAGTCGTCAATGGTGGTTGGGGTTAGCGGAAAACCGCCCAACAGATACGCAGTATTTT. The whole variable domain, filled in from reference TRBV28 and TRBJ2-3, reads DVKVTQSSRYLVKRTGEKVFLECVQDMDHENMFWYRQDPGLGLRLIYFSYDVKMKEKGDIPEGYSVSREKKERFSLILESASTNQTSMYLCASSRQWWLGLAENRPTDTQYFGPGTRLTVL.

V gene TRBV7-9 combines with J gene TRBJ1-1, with D hard to call. The germline V and J ends were trimmed by 1 base and 6 bases, with 3 bases remaining between them. CDR3 length: 11 residues. Germline V gives CDR1 SEHNR, CDR2 FQNEAQ (reference sequence). The CDR3 bases are TGTGCCAGCAGCTTAGTGTCTGAAGCTTTCTTT. Protein product: CASSLVSEAFF.

The J gene is TRBJ2-3, the V gene TRBV5-1, with D possibly matching TRBD1 (6 bases). Germline V gene data show CDR1 as SGHRS and CDR2 as YFSETQ. The CDR3 sequence is 16 residues long. With 4 bases removed from V and 0 bases from J, the gap between germline ends came to 15 bases. In DNA form, the CDR3 reads TGCGCCAGCAGCCGACAGGTCCTAGAGAGCACAGATACGCAGTATTTT. The encoded protein is CASSRQVLESTDTQYF.

This chain links TRBV19 with TRBJ2-5, with a tentative D call TRBD2 (5 bases). The V gene lost 9 bases and the J gene lost 1 base, with 12 bases spanning the gap. The germline gives CDR1 LNHDA, CDR2 SQIVND (reference sequence). The CDR3 runs to 13 residues. This CDR3 is CASRGTPQETQYF. For the CDR3, the DNA is TGTGCCAGCCGGGGAACACCCCAAGAGACCCAGTACTTC.

This clone was seen only once. This chain connects TRBV27 to TRBJ2-5, with 9 bases fitting TRBD1. V dropped 5 bases and J dropped 5; count of bases not matched to a gene: 9. CDR1 is MNHEY, CDR2 SMNVEV, per germline (reference sequence). The CDR3 length is 15 residues. The DNA for the CDR3 is TGTGCCAGCAGTCCTCGGGACAGGGAGTGGGAGACCCAGTACTTC. Translation: CASSPRDREWETQYF.

The CDR3 region has the DNA TGTGCCAGCAGTTTATCGAATCCTAATGAGCAGTTCTTC. Translation: CASSLSNPNEQFF. J is TRBJ2-1 and V is TRBV28; unclear D gene. Trimming removed 1 base at V and 7 bases at J, with 8 bases between. The CDR3 length is 13 residues. In germline, CDR1 is MDHEN, CDR2 SYDVKM.

The J gene is TRBJ2-5, the V gene TRBV5-1, with TRBD2 as a possible D gene (5 bases). Per germline, CDR1 SGHRS and CDR2 YFSETQ. This CDR3 has 16 residues. Trimming left V 4 bases short and J 5 bases short, with 21 bases between. This CDR3 is CASSPLPDGSGETQYF. CDR3 in DNA: TGCGCCAGCAGCCCCCTCCCGGACGGGTCGGGGGAGACCCAGTACTTC.

V usage is TRBV5-1 and J usage is TRBJ1-6, with 10 bases identical to TRBD1. The CDR3 totals 14 residues. CDR1 and CDR2 (germline): SGHRS, YFSETQ. The V gene end was trimmed by 3 bases and the J gene end by 10 bases; junction bases not matched to a gene: 4. The CDR3 DNA reads TGCGCCAGCAGCTGGGGACAGGGGAACTCACCCCTCCACTTT. It encodes CASSWGQGNSPLHF. The entire variable domain, with the rest obtained from reference TRBV5-1 and TRBJ1-6, is as follows: KAGVTQTPRYLIKTRGQQVTLSCSPISGHRSVSWYQQTPGQGLQFLFEYFSETQRNKGNFPGRFSGRQFSNSRSEMNVSTLELGDSALYLCASSWGQGNSPLHFGNGTRLTVT.

The gene calls are TRBV4-1 and TRBJ2-2, with no clear D. Deletions cut 2 bases from V and 4 bases from J, with 2 bases between. This CDR3 comprises 12 residues. Germline assignment: CDR1 MGHRA and CDR2 YSYEKL. The CDR3 loop is CASSQPTGELFF. CDR3 DNA sequence: TGCGCCAGCAGCCAACCCACCGGGGAGCTGTTTTTT.

The genes are TRBV30 and TRBJ2-1; 8 positions agree with TRBD2. Germline lookup yields CDR1 GTSNPN and CDR2 SVGIG (reference sequence). The CDR3 length is 16 residues. V trimming: 2 bases; J trimming: 2 bases; junction bases outside the gene matches: 8. The CDR3 here is CAWSPPGGGAYNEQFF. CDR3 DNA: TGTGCCTGGAGTCCCCCGGGAGGGGGGGCCTACAATGAGCAGTTCTTC.

The CDR3 reads CASSAFPSGELFF. DNA for the CDR3: TGTGCCAGCAGTGCTTTCCCTAGCGGGGAGCTGTTTTTT. The V gene is TRBV6-1, the J gene TRBJ2-2, with D uncertain. From germline, CDR1 is MNHNS and CDR2 SASEGT. Trimming removed 4 bases at V and 7 bases at J, with 10 bases between. This CDR3 region has 13 residues.

The V and J genes are TRBV11-1 and TRBJ2-1; D could derive from TRBD1 or TRBD2 (5 bases each). Trimming took off 5 bases at V and 3 bases at J, with 11 bases between the two ends. Germline assignment: CDR1 SGHAT and CDR2 FQDESV (reference sequence). This CDR3 has 14 amino acids. CDR3: CASSLGRLYNEQFF. The CDR3 bases are TGTGCCAGCAGCCTGGGACGGCTCTACAATGAGCAGTTCTTC.

This clone was detected only once. The rearrangement uses TRBV4-1 and TRBJ1-2; tentatively, D is TRBD1 (6 bases). V shed 0 bases and J shed 0 bases, with 20 bases lying between them. The CDR3 is 19 residues long. The germline V gene has CDR1 MGHRA and CDR2 YSYEKL. The CDR3 loop is CASSQDMGAGQLTNYGYTF. CDR3 bases: TGCGCCAGCAGCCAAGATATGGGGGCGGGGCAGCTAACTAACTATGGCTACACCTTC.

The V and J genes are TRBV5-1 and TRBJ2-2; TRBD2 matches at 11 bases. From germline, CDR1 is SGHRS and CDR2 YFSETQ. The junction had 10 bases not matched to a gene; V was cut back by 4 bases and J by 8 bases. The CDR3 is 16 amino acids. The CDR3 here is CASSPLSGRAGGELFF. The DNA for the CDR3 is TGCGCCAGCAGCCCTCTTAGCGGGAGGGCCGGTGGGGAGCTGTTTTTT.

The V call is TRBV5-1, the J call TRBJ2-7, with TRBD1 identical over 7 bases. Germline lookup yields CDR1 SGHRS and CDR2 YFSETQ. With 5 bases clipped from V and 5 bases from J, the junction kept 4 bases outside the gene matches. The CDR3 is made up of 12 amino acids. The CDR3 DNA reads TGCGCCAGCAGACAACAGGGGAACGAGCAGTACTTC. This sequence encodes CASRQQGNEQYF. Together with reference TRBV5-1 and TRBJ2-7, the CDR3 gives the full variable domain: KAGVTQTPRYLIKTRGQQVTLSCSPISGHRSVSWYQQTPGQGLQFLFEYFSETQRNKGNFPGRFSGRQFSNSRSEMNVSTLELGDSALYLCASRQQGNEQYFGPGTRLTVT.